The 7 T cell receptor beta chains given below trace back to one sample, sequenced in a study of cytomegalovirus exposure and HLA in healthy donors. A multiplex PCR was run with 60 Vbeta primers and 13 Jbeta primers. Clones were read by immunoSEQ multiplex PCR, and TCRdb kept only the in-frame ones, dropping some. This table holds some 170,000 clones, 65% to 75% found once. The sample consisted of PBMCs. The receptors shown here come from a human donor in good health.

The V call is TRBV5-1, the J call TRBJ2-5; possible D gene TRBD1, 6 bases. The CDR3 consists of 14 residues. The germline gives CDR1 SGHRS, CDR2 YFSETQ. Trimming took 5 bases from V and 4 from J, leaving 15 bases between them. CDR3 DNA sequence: TGCGCCAGCAGTCCTCAGGGGTTGGGAGAGACCCAGTACTTC. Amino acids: CASSPQGLGETQYF. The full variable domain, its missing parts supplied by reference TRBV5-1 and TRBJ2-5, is KAGVTQTPRYLIKTRGQQVTLSCSPISGHRSVSWYQQTPGQGLQFLFEYFSETQRNKGNFPGRFSGRQFSNSRSEMNVSTLELGDSALYLCASSPQGLGETQYFGPGTRLLVL.

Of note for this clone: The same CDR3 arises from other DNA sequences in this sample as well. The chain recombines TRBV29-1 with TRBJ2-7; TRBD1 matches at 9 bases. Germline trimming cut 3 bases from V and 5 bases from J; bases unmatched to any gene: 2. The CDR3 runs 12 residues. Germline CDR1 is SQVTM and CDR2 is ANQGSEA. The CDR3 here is CSVEGQGNEQYF. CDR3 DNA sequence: TGCAGCGTTGAGGGACAGGGTAACGAGCAGTACTTC.

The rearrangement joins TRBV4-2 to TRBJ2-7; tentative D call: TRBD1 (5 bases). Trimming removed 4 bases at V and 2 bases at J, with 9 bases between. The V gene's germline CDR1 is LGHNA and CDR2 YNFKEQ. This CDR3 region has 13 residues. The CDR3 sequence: CASSPKGPYEQYF. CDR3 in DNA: TGTGCCAGCAGCCCAAAGGGGCCCTACGAGCAGTACTTC.

The CDR3 loop is CATSRGASGGATDTQYF. CDR3 bases: TGTGCCACCAGCAGGGGGGCTAGCGGGGGGGCGACGGATACGCAGTATTTT. The chain couples TRBV15 to TRBJ2-3; TRBD2 agrees at 12 bases. CDR3 length equals 17 residues. V was clipped by 3 bases and J by 6 bases; unmatched bases: 10. The germline CDR1 and CDR2 sequences are LNHNV and YYDKDF (reference sequence).

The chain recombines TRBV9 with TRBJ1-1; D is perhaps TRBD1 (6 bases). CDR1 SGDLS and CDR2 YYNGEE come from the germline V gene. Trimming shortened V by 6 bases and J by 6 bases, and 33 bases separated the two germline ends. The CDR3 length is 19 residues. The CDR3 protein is CASTRLYRQGLSRGAEAFF. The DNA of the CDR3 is TGTGCCAGCACCAGGCTGTATCGCCAGGGGTTATCCCGAGGGGCTGAAGCTTTCTTT.

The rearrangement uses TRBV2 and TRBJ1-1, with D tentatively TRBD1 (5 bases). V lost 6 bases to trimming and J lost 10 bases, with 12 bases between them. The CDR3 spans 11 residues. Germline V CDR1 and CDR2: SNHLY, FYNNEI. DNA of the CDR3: TGTGCCAGCAGGGGGGGGGAAGTAGCTTTCTTT. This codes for CASRGGEVAFF. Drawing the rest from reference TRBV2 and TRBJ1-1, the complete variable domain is EPEVTQTPSHQVTQMGQEVILRCVPISNHLYFYWYRQILGQKVEFLVSFYNNEISEKSEIFDDQFSVERPDGSNFTLKIRSTKLEDSAMYFCASRGGEVAFFGQGTRLTVV.

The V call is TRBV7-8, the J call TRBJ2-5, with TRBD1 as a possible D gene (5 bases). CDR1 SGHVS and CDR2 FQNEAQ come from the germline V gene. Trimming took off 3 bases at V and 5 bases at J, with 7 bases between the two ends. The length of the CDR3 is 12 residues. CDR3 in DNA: TGTGCCAGCAGCTTCAAGGGGGAGACCCAGTACTTC. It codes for CASSFKGETQYF.